These 28 T cell receptor beta chains originate from one sample sequenced in a study of blood T cells in healthy people across ages. PCR was performed a second time for about 6 to 12 cycles using a sample-barcoded 5' primer and a J-beta primer mix. TCRdb reanalysed the 5' RACE reads using MiXCR and keeps one entry per CDR3 protein. The sample yields 1.5 million to 1.9 million distinct CDR3 sequences, 35% to 45% seen once. Material: blood. The receptors derive from a woman under 30 in good health.

The gene calls are TRBV30 and TRBJ2-1; TRBD1 agrees at 11 bases. The CDR3 has 14 residues. V gave up 2 bases and J gave up 8 bases; unmatched junction bases: 5. Germline CDR1 reads GTSNPN; CDR2 reads SVGIG (reference sequence). The CDR3 DNA follows: TGTGCCTGGAGTCTAGGGACAGGGGGGGATGAGCAGTTCTTC. This gives the protein CAWSLGTGGDEQFF.

About this clonotype: The junction and the germline gene differ at one end; a read error may be behind it. The CDR3 spells CTSSSIGGWIYGYTF. The CDR3, as DNA: TGTACCAGCAGTTCGATAGGGGGCTGGATCTATGGCTACACCTTC. This rearrangement joins TRBV12-3 or TRBV12-4 to TRBJ1-2; 7 bases agree with TRBD1. This CDR3 comprises 15 residues.

This sequence joins TRBV7-9 and TRBJ1-1; TRBD1 might be the D (5 bases). The CDR3 loop spans 14 amino acids. Germline V CDR1 and CDR2: SEHNR, FQNEAQ (reference sequence). Trimming stripped 6 bases from V and 7 bases from J, with 18 bases between. CDR3 region: CASSYTGPHIEAFF. The DNA of the CDR3 is TGTGCCAGCAGTTACACGGGACCGCACATTGAAGCTTTCTTT.

This clonotype showed up many times. The chain employs TRBV29-1 and TRBJ2-3; D gene uncertain. Germline lookup yields CDR1 SQVTM and CDR2 ANQGSEA. Trimming removed 4 bases from V and 3 bases from J, with 8 bases in between. The CDR3 covers 12 residues. In nucleotides, the CDR3 is TGCAGCGTTGGCCTAGTAACAGATACGCAGTATTTT. Translated: CSVGLVTDTQYF.

This chain joins TRBV20-1 and TRBJ2-1, with 8 nucleotides matching TRBD1. V shed 0 bases, J shed 2 bases, and the junction held 6 bases outside the gene matches. CDR3 length: 16 amino acids. Germline CDR1 and CDR2: DFQATT and SNEGSKA (reference sequence). CDR3 sequence (DNA): TGCAGTGCTAGAGATCGGACAGGGTGGACCTACAATGAGCAGTTCTTC. Protein product: CSARDRTGWTYNEQFF.

CDR3 in amino acids: CASSLTTGDYEQYF. CDR3 bases: TGTGCCAGCAGCTTAACGACAGGGGACTACGAGCAGTACTTC. The genes are TRBV7-9 and TRBJ2-7; 8 bases are shared with TRBD1. From germline, CDR1 is SEHNR and CDR2 FQNEAQ (reference sequence). After removal of 2 bases from V and 3 bases from J, the junction contained 3 bases not matched to a gene. This CDR3 has 14 amino acids.

This clonotype was observed a handful of times. The chain links TRBV20-1 to TRBJ1-6, with 9 bases matching TRBD1. J lost 6 bases, V lost 0 bases, and 3 bases had no gene match. Per germline, CDR1 DFQATT and CDR2 SNEGSKA (reference sequence). CDR3 length equals 15 residues. CDR3 nucleotide sequence: TGCAGTGCTAGAGATCGGACAGGGGCTAATTCACCCCTCCACTTT. It encodes CSARDRTGANSPLHF.

This clonotype was counted between two and nine times. The chain couples TRBV7-9 to TRBJ1-5; 8 nucleotides match TRBD1. The CDR3 is 15 amino acids. Germline V CDR1 and CDR2: SEHNR, FQNEAQ (reference sequence). Trimming cost V 4 bases and J 5 bases; bases outside gene matches: 7. This CDR3 is CASSSRTGFDQPQHF. The CDR3 nucleotides are TGTGCCAGCAGCTCCCGGACAGGGTTTGATCAGCCCCAGCATTTT. Supplemented by reference TRBV7-9 and TRBJ1-5, the full variable domain reads DTGVSQNPRHKITKRGQNVTFRCDPISEHNRLYWYRQTLGQGPEFLTYFQNEAQLEKSRLLSDRFSAERPKGSFSTLEIQRTEQGDSAMYLCASSSRTGFDQPQHFGDGTRLSIL.

This CDR3 reads CSARVSFAWVGETQYF. In nucleotides, the CDR3 is TGCAGTGCTAGAGTATCGTTCGCTTGGGTTGGGGAGACCCAGTACTTC. The chain couples TRBV20-1 to TRBJ2-5, with D unresolved. This CDR3 has 16 amino acids. Trimming left V 1 base short and J 5 bases short, with 20 bases between. Germline CDR1 reads DFQATT; CDR2 reads SNEGSKA (reference sequence).

The V call is TRBV20-1, the J call TRBJ1-1; D not resolved. Trimming stripped 0 bases from V and 3 bases from J, with 11 bases between. The V gene's germline CDR1 is DFQATT and CDR2 SNEGSKA (reference sequence). The CDR3 loop spans 14 amino acids. CDR3 loop: CSAREADSHTEAFF. The CDR3 DNA reads TGCAGTGCTAGAGAAGCGGACTCCCACACTGAAGCTTTCTTT.

This clonotype was detected a few times. The rearrangement joins TRBV20-1 to TRBJ2-5; 11 nucleotides line up with TRBD2. The assigned J gene may be wrong: the sequence end matches TRBJ2-7 better. The germline CDR1 and CDR2 sequences are DFQATT and SNEGSKA (reference sequence). CDR3 size: 14 residues. The CDR3 coding sequence is TGCAGTGCTGGTACTAGCGGGAGAACGTCCGAGCAGTACTTC. Its translation: CSAGTSGRTSEQYF.

The CDR3 is CASIQTGANVLTF. CDR3 in DNA: TGTGCCAGCATCCAAACTGGGGCCAACGTCCTGACTTTC. The chain recombines TRBV2 with TRBJ2-6; no clear D. This CDR3 region has 13 residues. V was pared by 7 bases and J by 2 bases, with 6 bases between. Germline V gene sequence: CDR1 SNHLY, CDR2 FYNNEI.

The chain couples TRBV7-2 to TRBJ2-3; 11 positions match TRBD1. CDR1 is SGHTA and CDR2 is FQGNSA in the germline V gene. J gave up 5 bases and V 4 bases, and 5 bases lay outside the gene matches. The CDR3 consists of 15 residues. The CDR3 bases are TGTGCCAGCAGCTCCCGGGACAGGGGGGGAGATACGCAGTATTTT. Residues: CASSSRDRGGDTQYF.

The chain combines TRBV5-1 with TRBJ2-6; tentatively, D is TRBD2 (7 bases). The CDR3 is 18 residues long. Germline-derived CDR1 and CDR2 are SGHRS and YFSETQ. Trimming shortened V by 4 bases and J by 4 bases, and 21 bases separated the two germline ends. This CDR3 reads CASSPGGQTQSGANVLTF. The CDR3 nucleotides read TGCGCCAGCAGCCCGGGGGGCCAGACACAATCCGGGGCCAACGTCCTGACTTTC.

The chain links TRBV20-1 to TRBJ2-1; TRBD2 aligns across 8 bases. Germline lookup yields CDR1 DFQATT and CDR2 SNEGSKA (reference sequence). This CDR3 contains 14 residues. The V and J ends lost 3 bases and 4 bases, in that order; junction bases with no gene match: 5. The CDR3 protein is CSASPVAGYNEQFF. The CDR3 DNA sequence: TGCAGTGCTAGCCCAGTAGCGGGATACAATGAGCAGTTCTTC.

This clonotype appeared a few times. The chain combines TRBV6-5 with TRBJ2-5, with D uncertain. V was cut by 3 bases and J by 5 bases, with 16 bases left in between. This CDR3 is built from 15 residues. Germline CDR1 MNHEY, CDR2 SVGAGI. The CDR3 DNA reads as TGTGCCAGCAGTTATAATCCCGATTGGCGCGAGACCCAGTACTTC. Protein product: CASSYNPDWRETQYF.

This clonotype has just a few counts. The chain uses TRBV20-1 and TRBJ2-1, with TRBD2 as a possible D gene (7 bases). CDR1 DFQATT and CDR2 SNEGSKA come from the germline V gene (reference sequence). The CDR3 length is 16 residues. V lost 0 bases and J 4 bases, leaving 16 bases between the germline ends. This CDR3 is CSAREVGRGQYNEQFF. The CDR3 nucleotides are TGCAGTGCTAGAGAGGTCGGGCGGGGGCAATACAATGAGCAGTTCTTC.

This clonotype has more than one count but fewer than ten. The chain joins TRBV6-2 or TRBV6-3 to TRBJ2-5; TRBD2 matches 8 bases. The CDR3 length is 17 residues. Germline V gives CDR1 MNHEY, CDR2 SVGEGT. V lost 3 bases, J lost 1 base, and 10 bases stayed unmatched. The CDR3 reads CASSYESGGYVQETQYF. CDR3 in DNA: TGTGCCAGCAGTTATGAGAGCGGGGGATACGTCCAAGAGACCCAGTACTTC.

J is TRBJ2-5 and V is TRBV20-1; TRBD1 matches at 9 bases. The V and J ends lost 0 bases and 6 bases, in that order; junction bases with no gene match: 11. The CDR3 has 16 residues. The germline V gene has CDR1 DFQATT and CDR2 SNEGSKA (reference sequence). DNA of the CDR3: TGCAGTGCTAGAGATCGCCGAGGGACAGGGAGACAGACCCAGTACTTC. As protein: CSARDRRGTGRQTQYF.

This clonotype was found a few times. The chain employs TRBV7-2 and TRBJ2-1; 9 nucleotides match TRBD2. V shed 4 bases, J shed 6 bases, and the junction held 16 bases outside the gene matches. Germline V gene data show CDR1 as SGHTA and CDR2 as FQGNSA. The CDR3 covers 18 residues. CDR3 loop: CASSSWGIAGVASNEQFF. The CDR3 DNA is TGTGCCAGCAGCTCTTGGGGCATAGCGGGGGTCGCCTCCAATGAGCAGTTCTTC.

This clonotype was detected only a few times. The V and J genes are TRBV4-1 and TRBJ2-1; 10 positions match TRBD1. Germline V lookup: CDR1 MGHRA, CDR2 YSYEKL. The CDR3 is 14 residues long. With 1 base clipped from V and 8 bases from J, the junction kept 2 bases outside the gene matches. For the CDR3, the DNA is TGCGCCAGCAGCCAAGGACAGGGGGCCCATGAGCAGTTCTTC. The encoded protein is CASSQGQGAHEQFF.

This clonotype was recorded a few times. The genes are TRBV12-5 and TRBJ1-5, with 9 bases aligning to TRBD1. The CDR3 runs to 15 residues. CDR1 is LGHNT and CDR2 is FRNRAP in the germline V gene. The V and J ends lost 6 bases and 4 bases, in that order; junction bases with no gene match: 7. The CDR3 nucleotides are TGTGCTAGTGGCGGTGGACAGGGGACAAATCAGCCCCAGCATTTT. It is translated as CASGGGQGTNQPQHF. Full variable domain (remainder filled in from reference TRBV12-5 and TRBJ1-5): DARVTQTPRHKVTEMGQEVTMRCQPILGHNTVFWYRQTMMQGLELLAYFRNRAPLDDSGMPKDRFSAEMPDATLATLKIQPSEPRDSAVYFCASGGGQGTNQPQHFGDGTRLSIL.

This clonotype was seen repeatedly, ten times or more. The chain recombines TRBV19 with TRBJ1-6, with D hard to call. The ends were cut back, 4 bases at V and 5 bases at J, with 9 bases in the middle. CDR1 and CDR2 from the germline V gene are LNHDA and SQIVND (reference sequence). The CDR3 contains 14 residues. CDR3 nucleotide sequence: TGTGCCAGTAGTAGCGGACGGAATAATTCACCCCTCCACTTT. It translates to CASSSGRNNSPLHF.

The rearrangement links TRBV4-1 to TRBJ2-3; D ambiguous. The CDR3 contains 13 residues. Germline V gene lookup returns CDR1 MGHRA and CDR2 YSYEKL. The V gene lost 0 bases and the J gene lost 8 bases, with 9 bases spanning the gap. CDR3 nucleotide sequence: TGCGCCAGCAGCCAAGAAGTTGGACGTACGCAGTATTTT. As protein: CASSQEVGRTQYF.

This clonotype was seen only a few times. V gene TRBV7-9 combines with J gene TRBJ2-3; 9 nucleotides line up with TRBD1. Trimming at V came to 5 bases and at J to 6 bases, leaving 9 bases not matched to a gene. This CDR3 has 15 residues. Germline loops: CDR1 SEHNR, CDR2 FQNEAQ (reference sequence). This CDR3 reads CASSPRDRVLDTQYF. In DNA form, the CDR3 reads TGTGCCAGCAGCCCCCGGGACAGGGTCTTGGATACGCAGTATTTT. Together with reference TRBV7-9 and TRBJ2-3, the CDR3 gives the full variable domain: DTGVSQNPRHKITKRGQNVTFRCDPISEHNRLYWYRQTLGQGPEFLTYFQNEAQLEKSRLLSDRFSAERPKGSFSTLEIQRTEQGDSAMYLCASSPRDRVLDTQYFGPGTRLTVL.

This chain uses TRBV6-2 or TRBV6-3 with TRBJ2-7; 9 bases agree with TRBD1. The length of the CDR3 is 12 residues. The V segment lost 8 bases and the J segment 6 bases; nucleotides outside the gene matches: 5. The germline CDR1 and CDR2 sequences are MNHEY and SVGEGT. The CDR3 DNA reads TGTGCCAGCCGGGACAGGGTGTCCGAGCAGTACTTC. Translating gives CASRDRVSEQYF.

As regards this clonotype: Relative to the germline gene, one junction end is altered; a read error may explain this. This chain links TRBV29-1 with TRBJ1-2; a weak D match, TRBD1 (6 bases). The CDR3 is 12 amino acids. Germline assignment: CDR1 SQVTM and CDR2 ANQGSEA. Written as DNA, the CDR3 is TGCAGCGTCCGGGACACCACCTATGGCCACACCTTC. Its translation is CSVRDTTYGHTF. The entire variable domain, with the rest obtained from reference TRBV29-1 and TRBJ1-2, is as follows: SAVISQKPSRDICQRGTSLTIQCQVDSQVTMMFWYRQQPGQSLTLIATANQGSEATYESGFVIDKFPISRPNLTFSTLTVSNMSPEDSSIYLCSVRDTTYGHTFGSGTRLTVV.

The gene calls are TRBV11-1 and TRBJ1-4; D is uncertain. There are 14 residues in the CDR3. CDR1 is SGHAT and CDR2 is FQDESV in the germline V gene (reference sequence). Trimming removed 5 bases at V and 7 bases at J, with 14 bases between. The CDR3 sequence is CASSAQGGPEKLFF. CDR3 nucleotide sequence: TGTGCCAGCAGCGCCCAAGGAGGGCCTGAAAAACTGTTTTTT.